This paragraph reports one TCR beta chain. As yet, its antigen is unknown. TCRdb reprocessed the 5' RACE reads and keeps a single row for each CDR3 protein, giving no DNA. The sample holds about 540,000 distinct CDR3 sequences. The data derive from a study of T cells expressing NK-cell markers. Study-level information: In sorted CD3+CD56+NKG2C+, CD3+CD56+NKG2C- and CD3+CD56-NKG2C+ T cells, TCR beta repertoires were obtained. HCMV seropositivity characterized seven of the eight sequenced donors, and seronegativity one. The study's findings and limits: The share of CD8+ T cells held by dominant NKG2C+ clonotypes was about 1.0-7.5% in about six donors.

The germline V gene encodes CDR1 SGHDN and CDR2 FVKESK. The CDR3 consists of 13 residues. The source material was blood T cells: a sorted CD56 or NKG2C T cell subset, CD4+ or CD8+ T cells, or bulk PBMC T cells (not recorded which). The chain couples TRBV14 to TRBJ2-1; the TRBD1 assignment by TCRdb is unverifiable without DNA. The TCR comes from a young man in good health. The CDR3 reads CASSGTGTRGQFF.